A selection of T cell receptor beta chains follows, all from one sample in a study of blood T cell repertoires in COVID-19. This table comes from immunoSEQ multiplex PCR, and its TCRdb copy is limited to in-frame clones, with some not included. The sample has 250,000 to 350,000 clones, around nine tenths seen once; the top ten hold approximately 10%. Sequencing used peripheral blood. These receptors were taken from a woman aged 25 to 39 with COVID-19, enrolled during active disease. CDR3s leave out the opening cysteine and the closing phenylalanine or tryptophan. The D gene is left open where the match is weak. The listing skips clone size in some rows; elsewhere it reads once, few, many or a size class.

clone size: .
V gene: TRBV6-5
J gene: TRBJ1-5
D gene: .
CDR3 protein: ASSRGGGNQPQH

clone size: .
V gene: TRBV28
J gene: TRBJ2-6
D gene: .
CDR3 protein: ASSLWTNSGANVLT

clone size: .
V gene: TRBV7-6
J gene: TRBJ1-4
D gene: TRBD1
CDR3 protein: ASSFPGTGFEKLF

clone size: .
V gene: TRBV9
J gene: TRBJ2-7
D gene: .
CDR3 protein: ASSVEGVPNYEQY

clone size: .
V gene: TRBV5-1
J gene: TRBJ2-1
D gene: TRBD2
CDR3 protein: ASSLAPGLAVYNEQF

clone size: .
V gene: TRBV10-1
J gene: TRBJ2-1
D gene: TRBD2
CDR3 protein: ASSEGGLAAYSYNEQF

clone size: .
V gene: TRBV2
J gene: TRBJ1-3
D gene: TRBD1
CDR3 protein: ASGDRGNTIY

clone size: few
V gene: TRBV15
J gene: TRBJ1-2
D gene: .
CDR3 protein: ATSRDRSVWGDGYT

clone size: .
V gene: TRBV30
J gene: TRBJ1-3
D gene: .
CDR3 protein: AWSVQGNTIY

clone size: .
V gene: TRBV28
J gene: TRBJ1-5
D gene: .
CDR3 protein: ASSRDLSNQPQH

clone size: .
V gene: TRBV7-3
J gene: TRBJ1-1
D gene: TRBD1
CDR3 protein: ASSTGGLTEAF

clone size: once
V gene: TRBV9
J gene: TRBJ2-1
D gene: .
CDR3 protein: ASSVEGTTYNEQF

clone size: .
V gene: TRBV7-7
J gene: TRBJ1-1
D gene: .
CDR3 protein: ASSLVTATEAF

clone size: .
V gene: TRBV2
J gene: TRBJ1-1
D gene: .
CDR3 protein: ASSATENTEAF

clone size: .
V gene: TRBV10-1
J gene: TRBJ2-1
D gene: TRBD2
CDR3 protein: ASNPGTSGSGQF

clone size: once
V gene: TRBV3-1/TRBV3-2
J gene: TRBJ1-2
D gene: .
CDR3 protein: ASSLQGRGSLGYT